This entry is about one TCR beta chain. As yet, its antigen is unknown. This entry belongs to a study of cytomegalovirus exposure and HLA in healthy donors. Study-level information: When 350 to 500 donors were genotyped, about 81% of them were found to fall in the Caucasian-associated ancestry cluster. Whole-study findings and limits: An Asian-associated ancestry cluster reportedly showed fewer N-insertions than the roughly 600-donor mean in a later analysis.

Nominally healthy donors provided the samples, though records likely missed some immune exposures. The CDR3 spans 15 residues. V shed 5 bases, J shed 2 bases, and the junction held 8 bases outside the gene matches. CDR1 is SEHNR, CDR2 FQNEAQ, per germline (reference sequence). 60 Vbeta and 13 Jbeta primers were used in PCR. Produced via immunoSEQ multiplex PCR; TCRdb's table is partial and in-frame only. The table includes tens of thousands of clones, 75% to 80% detected once. The sequence was collected from a man aged 25 to 45 in good health and CMV-seronegative. The material sequenced was PBMCs. The rearrangement uses TRBV7-9 and TRBJ2-7, with TRBD1 matching 8 bases. The CDR3 nucleotides are TGTGCCAGCAGCCTCGGACAGGGCCTTGCCTACGAGCAGTACTTC. Amino acids: CASSLGQGLAYEQYF.